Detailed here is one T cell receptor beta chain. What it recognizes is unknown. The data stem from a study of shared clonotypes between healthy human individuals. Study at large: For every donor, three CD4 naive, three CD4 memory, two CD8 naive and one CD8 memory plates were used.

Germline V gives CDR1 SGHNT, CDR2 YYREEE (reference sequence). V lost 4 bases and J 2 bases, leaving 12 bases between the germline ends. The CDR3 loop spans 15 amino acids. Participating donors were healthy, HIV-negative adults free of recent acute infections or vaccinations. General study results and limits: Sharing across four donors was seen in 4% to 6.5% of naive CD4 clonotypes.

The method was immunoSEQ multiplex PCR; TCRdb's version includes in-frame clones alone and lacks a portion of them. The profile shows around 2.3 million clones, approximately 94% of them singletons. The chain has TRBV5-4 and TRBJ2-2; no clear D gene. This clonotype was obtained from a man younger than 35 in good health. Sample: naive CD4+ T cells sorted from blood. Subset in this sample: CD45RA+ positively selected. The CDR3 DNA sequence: TGTGCCAGCAGCCCCGCAAGCGTTAACACCGGGGAGCTGTTTTTT. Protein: CASSPASVNTGELFF.